The T cell receptor (beta chain) described here comes from a study of T-cell reconstitution after alpha-beta-depleted transplantation in children. Study results and caveats: Where some patients showed high TCRbeta diversity at day 60, it came from recipient T cells and thymic progenitors that had survived. By one year post-transplant, T-cell counts and diversity largely arose from T cells that were newly produced. In patients about two months after transplant, alpha-beta T cells reportedly arose from several hundred expanded graft clones.

Library preparation (for TCRbeta) was performed with unique molecular identifiers. Each CDR3 protein is one row after TCRdb ran MiXCR on the PCR reads. The sample lists around 17,000 distinct CDR3 sequences, around 5.8% seen once, with around 6.9% in the top ten. Worth noting for this clonotype: Its specificity is not known.

V gave up 4 bases and J gave up 0 bases, with 7 bases separating them. The CDR3 contains 15 residues. The germline gives CDR1 SGHTA, CDR2 FQGTGA. The specimen comprised PBMCs, sampled before TCRalphabeta/CD19-depleted stem cell transplant. The chain has TRBV7-3 and TRBJ2-6; D is unresolved. The TCR comes from a boy aged 5 to 17 with acute lymphoblastic leukemia, due to receive a stem cell transplant. The CDR3: CASSWFSSGANVLTF. The CDR3 region has the DNA TGTGCCAGCAGCTGGTTTTCCTCTGGGGCCAACGTCCTGACTTTC. Looking up the rest from reference TRBV7-3 and TRBJ2-6 gives the full variable domain: GAGVSQTPSNKVTEKGKYVELRCDPISGHTALYWYRQSLGQGPEFLIYFQGTGAADDSGLPNDRFFAVRPEGSVSTLKIQRTERGDSAVYLCASSWFSSGANVLTFGAGSRLTVL.